One and the same sample provided the 3 T cell receptor beta chains below, sequenced in a study of early T cells in non-severe SARS-CoV-2 infection. From the 5' RACE reads, TCRdb called clonotypes with MiXCR, one entry per CDR3 protein. Seen here are approximately 42,000 distinct CDR3 sequences, 6% to 7.5% observed once, and the top ten hold roughly 4.5%. The sample taken for sequencing was whole blood. These receptor sequences come from an adult who was a healthcare worker with PCR-confirmed SARS-CoV-2 infection or an uninfected control (not recorded which).

This clonotype appeared a few times. The rearrangement joins TRBV27 to TRBJ2-7; D is possibly TRBD1 (6 bases). Looked up from germline, CDR1 is MNHEY and CDR2 is SMNVEV (reference sequence). V was pared by 5 bases and J by 0 bases, with 11 bases between. The CDR3 runs to 14 residues. The CDR3 DNA sequence: TGTGCCAGCAGTACTGACAGGAACTCCTACGAGCAGTACTTC. Translation: CASSTDRNSYEQYF.

The gene calls are TRBV23-1 and TRBJ1-5; possibly TRBD1 for D (6 bases). Being an ORF, TRBV23-1 has a function that is uncertain. The CDR3 extends over 17 amino acids. Trimming stripped 2 bases from V and 2 bases from J, with 16 bases between. For the CDR3, the DNA is TGCGCCAGCAGTCAACCCAGGGACAATCGCGGCAATCAGCCCCAGCATTTT. It is translated as CASSQPRDNRGNQPQHF.

This clonotype was seen repeatedly, ten times or more. The gene calls are TRBV6-6 and TRBJ2-5; D ambiguous. The V end was cut by 0 bases, the J end by 3 bases, with 8 bases between. The CDR3 consists of 14 residues. The germline V gene encodes CDR1 MNHNY and CDR2 SVGAGI (reference sequence). The CDR3 DNA reads TGTGCCAGCAGTTACTCGAAAAGGGAAGAGACCCAGTACTTC. Amino acids: CASSYSKREETQYF.